The next 30 T cell receptor beta chains were all read from a single sample in a study of CD8 T cells in Susac syndrome. When the RNA was reverse transcribed, random hexamers were used with an input of roughly 0.45 to 1 ug. Via MiXCR, TCRdb re-called the immunoSEQ multiplex PCR reads, giving one row per CDR3 protein. The sample has about 90,000 distinct CDR3 sequences; around 93% are singletons. Sequencing used CD8+ T cells from PBMCs. The receptors were gathered from a human donor in good health.

The chain carries TRBV12-5 and TRBJ2-5, with 12 bases identical to TRBD2. Trimming removed 0 bases from V and 6 bases from J; junction bases left unmatched: 2. CDR3 length: 15 residues. The V gene's germline CDR1 is LGHNT and CDR2 FRNRAP. This CDR3 reads CASGLVLAGGKTQYF. CDR3 DNA: TGTGCTAGTGGTTTGGTACTAGCGGGGGGAAAGACCCAGTACTTC.

The chain combines TRBV13 with TRBJ1-1, with a weak D call TRBD1 (5 bases). The germline V and J ends were trimmed by 5 bases and 3 bases, with 16 bases remaining between them. The V gene's germline CDR1 is PRHDT and CDR2 FYEKMQ (reference sequence). The CDR3 loop spans 15 amino acids. The CDR3 region is CASSPRLGGDTEAFF. The CDR3, as DNA: TGTGCCAGCAGCCCCCGACTGGGGGGAGACACTGAAGCTTTCTTT.

This sequence joins TRBV29-1 and TRBJ1-1, with a possible D match to TRBD1 (5 bases). Trimming stripped 3 bases from V and 1 base from J, with 9 bases between. This CDR3 is built from 13 residues. Germline V gene lookup returns CDR1 SQVTM and CDR2 ANQGSEA. The CDR3 spells CSVEGGTNTEAFF. CDR3 nucleotides: TGCAGCGTTGAGGGAGGGACGAACACTGAAGCTTTCTTT.

V usage is TRBV19 and J usage is TRBJ2-1, with TRBD2 matching over 11 bases. Looked up from germline, CDR1 is LNHDA and CDR2 is SQIVND (reference sequence). The trim removed 7 bases at V and 6 bases at J, leaving 5 bases unmatched. CDR3 length: 14 residues. The CDR3 loop is CASNPGLAANEQFF. The CDR3, as DNA: TGTGCCAGTAATCCGGGACTAGCGGCCAATGAGCAGTTCTTC.

The chain couples TRBV27 to TRBJ2-7, with D perhaps being TRBD1 or TRBD2 (5 bases each). Germline V gives CDR1 MNHEY, CDR2 SMNVEV (reference sequence). Trimming stripped 10 bases from V and 4 bases from J, with 17 bases between. The CDR3 runs 13 residues. The CDR3 DNA sequence: TGTGCCACCTCCCCCGGTGGGGGTTACGAGCAGTACTTC. As protein: CATSPGGGYEQYF.

This chain joins TRBV10-2 and TRBJ2-5, with D perhaps being TRBD1 or TRBD2 (5 bases each). The germline CDR1 and CDR2 sequences are WSHSY and SAAADI. The V gene lost 8 bases and the J gene lost 5 bases, with 18 bases spanning the gap. The CDR3 spans 14 residues. CDR3 nucleotides: TGCGCCAGCTGGGGCGAGGGCTGGATGGAGACCCAGTACTTC. Its translation is CASWGEGWMETQYF.

This chain uses TRBV10-2 with TRBJ1-1, with D possibly matching TRBD1 (6 bases). From germline, CDR1 is WSHSY and CDR2 SAAADI. V lost 5 bases and J lost 6, with 13 bases in between. The CDR3 spans 13 residues. The CDR3: CASSPAGTPEAFF. The CDR3 DNA sequence: TGCGCCAGCAGTCCGGCAGGGACACCTGAAGCTTTCTTT.

In its sample, this clonotype was seen once. The chain combines TRBV6-2 or TRBV6-3 with TRBJ1-5; 7 bases align to TRBD1. Germline CDR1 MNHEY, CDR2 SVGEGT. This CDR3 is 14 amino acids long. V was clipped by 4 bases and J by 3 bases; unmatched bases: 3. The CDR3 protein is CASSWDSLNQPQHF. The CDR3 DNA reads TGTGCCAGCAGTTGGGACAGCCTCAATCAGCCCCAGCATTTT.

The chain carries TRBV6-5 and TRBJ2-5, with TRBD2 matching over 7 bases. V lost 0 bases to trimming and J lost 1 base; unmatched junction nucleotides: 5. Germline CDR1 is MNHEY and CDR2 is SVGAGI. The CDR3 spans 16 residues. The CDR3 region is CASSYSLGGGQETQYF. In nucleotides, the CDR3 is TGTGCCAGCAGTTACTCGTTAGGCGGGGGCCAAGAGACCCAGTACTTC.

The genes are TRBV5-6 and TRBJ1-2, with 9 bases that match TRBD1. The CDR3 runs 13 residues. CDR1 SGHDT and CDR2 YYEEEE come from the germline V gene. V lost 6 bases to trimming and J lost 4 bases; unmatched junction nucleotides: 4. CDR3 amino acids: CASTTGGLYGYTF. CDR3 bases: TGTGCCAGCACTACAGGGGGCCTCTATGGCTACACCTTC.

The CDR3 region has the DNA TGTGCCAGCAGCCCGACTGGGGGCCTAATCGGGGAGCTGTTTTTT. The encoded protein is CASSPTGGLIGELFF. The rearrangement links TRBV12-3 or TRBV12-4 to TRBJ2-2; D is possibly TRBD1 (6 bases). The length of the CDR3 is 15 residues. V shed 6 bases and J shed 7 bases, with 18 bases lying between them.

The chain joins TRBV7-9 to TRBJ1-1, with 8 positions matching TRBD1. V gave up 3 bases and J gave up 4 bases; unmatched junction bases: 4. CDR1 and CDR2 (germline): SEHNR, FQNEAQ (reference sequence). CDR3 length: 14 amino acids. The CDR3 loop is CASSLIDRGTEAFF. The CDR3 DNA sequence: TGTGCCAGCAGCTTGATCGACAGGGGCACTGAAGCTTTCTTT. Full variable domain (missing parts from reference TRBV7-9 and TRBJ1-1): DTGVSQNPRHKITKRGQNVTFRCDPISEHNRLYWYRQTLGQGPEFLTYFQNEAQLEKSRLLSDRFSAERPKGSFSTLEIQRTEQGDSAMYLCASSLIDRGTEAFFGQGTRLTVV.

The CDR3 region is CASILRNEQFF. Written as DNA, the CDR3 is TGTGCCAGCATACTGCGAAATGAGCAGTTCTTC. J is TRBJ2-1 and V is TRBV2; D is unclear. Trimming shortened V by 7 bases and J by 7 bases, and 8 bases separated the two germline ends. There are 11 residues in the CDR3. Per germline, CDR1 SNHLY and CDR2 FYNNEI.

The chain has TRBV11-2 and TRBJ2-4, with 11 bases identical to TRBD2. The CDR3 runs 17 residues. Per germline, CDR1 SGHAT and CDR2 FQNNGV. The V and J ends lost 5 bases and 0 bases, in that order; junction bases with no gene match: 6. Written as DNA, the CDR3 is TGTGCCAGCAGCCGAGGACTAGCGGGCCTAGCCAAAAACATTCAGTACTTC. As protein: CASSRGLAGLAKNIQYF.

The chain has TRBV20-1 and TRBJ2-1; D not certain. Germline CDR1 and CDR2: DFQATT and SNEGSKA (reference sequence). The CDR3 length is 13 residues. Trimming pared 7 bases from V and 5 bases from J, leaving 15 bases between. For the CDR3, the DNA is TGCAGTGTCCCCGGTCCGTCGGACAATGAGCAGTTCTTC. Translated, it gives CSVPGPSDNEQFF.

This sequence joins TRBV4-2 and TRBJ1-1; TRBD1 might be the D (6 bases). The V and J ends lost 0 bases and 1 base respectively, with 18 bases between them. CDR3 length equals 18 residues. The germline CDR1 and CDR2 sequences are LGHNA and YNFKEQ. The CDR3, as DNA: TGTGCCAGCAGCCAAGATCCCCTTAGGGGGAAGTGGAACACTGAAGCTTTCTTT. Its protein product is CASSQDPLRGKWNTEAFF.

The rearrangement uses TRBV30 and TRBJ2-7; 8 nucleotides line up with TRBD1. Unmatched junction bases numbered 2, after V lost 7 bases and J lost 0 bases. This CDR3 spans 12 amino acids. In germline, CDR1 is GTSNPN, CDR2 SVGIG (reference sequence). The CDR3 sequence: CASGTGSYEQYF. CDR3 sequence (DNA): TGTGCCTCCGGGACAGGCTCCTACGAGCAGTACTTC. The entire variable domain, with the rest obtained from reference TRBV30 and TRBJ2-7, is as follows: SQTIHQWPATLVQPVGSPLSLECTVEGTSNPNLYWYRQAAGRGLQLLFYSVGIGQISSEVPQNLSASRPQDRQFILSSKKLLLSDSGFYLCASGTGSYEQYFGPGTRLTVT.

The chain couples TRBV29-1 to TRBJ1-2; D is possibly TRBD1 (5 bases). CDR3 length: 13 amino acids. Germline loops: CDR1 SQVTM, CDR2 ANQGSEA. V was shortened by 3 bases and J by 1 base, with 9 bases between the two germline ends. The CDR3 is CSVDRGGNYGYTF. Here the CDR3 DNA reads TGCAGCGTTGATAGGGGAGGTAACTATGGCTACACCTTC.

The chain uses TRBV5-1 and TRBJ2-1; D remains ambiguous. Per the germline V gene, CDR1 is SGHRS and CDR2 is YFSETQ. V was clipped by 2 bases and J by 2 bases, with 8 bases between them. This CDR3 contains 14 residues. The CDR3 DNA sequence: TGCGCCAGCAGCTTCGCAAGGACCTACAATGAGCAGTTCTTC. As protein: CASSFARTYNEQFF.

The chain employs TRBV2 and TRBJ2-3; TRBD2 is a possible D gene (6 bases). The CDR3 spans 16 residues. Trimming shortened V by 0 bases and J by 0 bases, and 10 bases separated the two germline ends. Germline CDR1 reads SNHLY; CDR2 reads FYNNEI. CDR3 residues: CASSEASSASTDTQYF. In nucleotides, the CDR3 is TGTGCCAGCAGTGAAGCGTCTAGCGCAAGCACAGATACGCAGTATTTT.

The chain uses TRBV7-2 and TRBJ2-2; 9 nucleotides agree with TRBD1. There are 17 residues in the CDR3. Trimming cost V 4 bases and J 3 bases; bases outside gene matches: 9. CDR1 is SGHTA and CDR2 is FQGNSA in the germline V gene. Written as DNA, the CDR3 is TGTGCCAGCAGCTACCGGGACAGGGATTGGGACACCGGGGAGCTGTTTTTT. Translated: CASSYRDRDWDTGELFF.

This chain links TRBV13 with TRBJ2-5, with D perhaps TRBD1 (6 bases). This CDR3 region has 14 residues. Germline assignment: CDR1 PRHDT and CDR2 FYEKMQ (reference sequence). With 5 bases removed from V and 4 bases from J, the gap between germline ends came to 14 bases. CDR3 bases: TGTGCCAGCAGCCCAGGACGAGGGGGAGAGACCCAGTACTTC. It encodes CASSPGRGGETQYF.

This sequence joins TRBV29-1 and TRBJ2-7, with D possibly TRBD2 on 5 matching bases. The length of the CDR3 is 14 residues. The V and J ends lost 4 bases and 4 bases respectively, with 17 bases between them. From germline, CDR1 is SQVTM and CDR2 ANQGSEA. The CDR3 DNA reads as TGCAGCGTTGCGGCTGCTAGCTCGGGTTACGAGCAGTACTTC. Translation: CSVAAASSGYEQYF.

This clonotype was seen a handful of times. The J gene is TRBJ2-7, the V gene TRBV5-1; 7 bases are shared with TRBD1. Per the germline V gene, CDR1 is SGHRS and CDR2 is YFSETQ. The CDR3 loop spans 13 amino acids. J was trimmed by 4 bases and V by 1 base; bases with no gene match: 2. CDR3 protein: CASSLTGVYEQYF. The CDR3 nucleotides read TGCGCCAGCAGCTTGACAGGGGTATACGAGCAGTACTTC.

This chain joins TRBV5-6 and TRBJ2-7; 7 nucleotides line up with TRBD2. The V and J ends lost 6 bases and 7 bases, in that order; junction bases with no gene match: 10. Germline V gene sequence: CDR1 SGHDT, CDR2 YYEEEE. The CDR3 loop spans 13 amino acids. The CDR3 bases are TGTGCCAGCACCTCGGGGGGATCCGTAGAGCAGTACTTC. Translating gives CASTSGGSVEQYF.

In its sample, this clonotype was seen once. The chain employs TRBV4-1 and TRBJ1-2; D gene unclear. The CDR3 is made up of 14 amino acids. Looked up from germline, CDR1 is MGHRA and CDR2 is YSYEKL. V lost 4 bases and J 8 bases, leaving 17 bases between the germline ends. The CDR3 nucleotides read TGCGCCAGCAGCCCCCTGCTGGCATGGCAGGGCTACACCTTC. This codes for CASSPLLAWQGYTF.

DNA of the CDR3: TGTGCCAGCAGTTTCAGCGGGGGAGGTGAGCAGTTCTTC. Protein product: CASSFSGGGEQFF. The chain employs TRBV12-3 or TRBV12-4 and TRBJ2-1; 8 positions agree with TRBD2. CDR3 length: 13 amino acids. The junction had 4 bases not matched to a gene; V was cut back by 3 bases and J by 9 bases.

This sequence joins TRBV7-6 and TRBJ2-6, with a tentative D call TRBD1 (6 bases). Trimming shortened V by 5 bases and J by 1 base, and 9 bases separated the two germline ends. Germline V gene sequence: CDR1 SGHVS, CDR2 FNYEAQ. This CDR3 contains 15 residues. The chain's CDR3 is CASSETGSGANVLTF. The CDR3 DNA sequence: TGTGCCAGCAGCGAGACAGGATCTGGGGCCAACGTCCTGACTTTC. Full variable domain (missing parts from reference TRBV7-6 and TRBJ2-6): GAGVSQSPRYKVTKRGQDVALRCDPISGHVSLYWYRQALGQGPEFLTYFNYEAQQDKSGLPNDRFSAERPEGSISTLTIQRTEQRDSAMYRCASSETGSGANVLTFGAGSRLTVL.

The genes are TRBV19 and TRBJ2-2; a possible D gene is TRBD1 (6 bases). V shed 5 bases and J shed 2 bases, with 12 bases lying between them. The germline gives CDR1 LNHDA, CDR2 SQIVND (reference sequence). This CDR3 is 15 amino acids long. The CDR3 nucleotides are TGTGCCAGTAGTTTCGGACAGCCCAACACCGGGGAGCTGTTTTTT. Its protein product is CASSFGQPNTGELFF.

The V call is TRBV9, the J call TRBJ2-3; TRBD1 matches at 8 bases. V trimming: 0 bases; J trimming: 5 bases; junction bases outside the gene matches: 8. CDR3 size: 16 residues. The V gene's germline CDR1 is SGDLS and CDR2 YYNGEE. DNA for the CDR3: TGTGCCAGCAGCGTAGTTGGACAGGGTATGAGAGATACGCAGTATTTT. Protein product: CASSVVGQGMRDTQYF.